The 16 T cell receptor beta chains given below trace back to one sample, sequenced in a study of T-cell memory formation after mild COVID-19. TCRdb fed the 5' RACE reads into MiXCR, producing one record per CDR3 protein. The sample records a few hundred thousand distinct CDR3 sequences, around 20% being singletons. Sequenced: PBMCs or a T cell subset sorted from them (not recorded which). These receptors were collected from a young man who had mild COVID-19 (a few samples of this study predate the infection). Cell type and time point are not known.

This clonotype came up a few times. The chain combines TRBV18 with TRBJ1-2; the D is unclear. The germline V gene encodes CDR1 KGHSH and CDR2 LQKENI. The CDR3 has 14 residues. V dropped 4 bases and J dropped 5 bases, with 14 bases sitting between them. The CDR3 spells CASSHVPVGYGYTF. For the CDR3, the DNA is TGTGCCAGCTCACATGTGCCCGTCGGGTATGGCTACACCTTC.

This clonotype showed up just a few times. This chain links TRBV2 with TRBJ2-5, with D uncertain. Trimming pared 7 bases from V and 4 bases from J, leaving 13 bases between. Germline V gene data show CDR1 as SNHLY and CDR2 as FYNNEI. This CDR3 comprises 13 residues. CDR3 in DNA: TGTGCCAGCACTGACGATCTAAGAGAGACCCAGTACTTC. It codes for CASTDDLRETQYF.

This clonotype was seen a handful of times. The rearrangement joins TRBV7-2 to TRBJ2-1, with D perhaps assigned TRBD1 or TRBD2 (6 bases each). The germline V and J ends were trimmed by 5 bases and 8 bases, with 19 bases remaining between them. CDR1 SGHTA and CDR2 FQGNSA come from the germline V gene. This CDR3 is built from 15 residues. The CDR3 region is CASSPMRRGTDEQFF. CDR3 coding DNA: TGTGCCAGCAGCCCCATGCGGAGGGGGACCGATGAGCAGTTCTTC.

The chain has TRBV25-1 and TRBJ2-2, with D possibly being TRBD1 (6 bases). Germline V gene data show CDR1 as MGHDK and CDR2 as SYGVNS. The ends were cut back, 5 bases at V and 5 bases at J, with 15 bases in the middle. The CDR3 contains 15 residues. The CDR3 is CASSLSGVGTGELFF. The DNA of the CDR3 is TGTGCCAGCAGTCTCTCAGGGGTAGGAACCGGGGAGCTGTTTTTT.

V usage is TRBV12-3 or TRBV12-4 and J usage is TRBJ1-4, with no clear D. Trimming cost V 6 bases and J 7 bases, with 15 bases left between them. This CDR3 is built from 14 residues. The CDR3 DNA follows: TGTGCCAGCAGCCCATCCTGGGGAATTGAAAAACTGTTTTTT. As protein: CASSPSWGIEKLFF.

The chain joins TRBV28 to TRBJ1-3; 9 bases match TRBD1. The CDR3 spans 18 residues. Germline V lookup: CDR1 MDHEN, CDR2 SYDVKM. Trimming at V came to 5 bases and at J to 3 bases, leaving 14 bases not matched to a gene. CDR3 region: CASSPIPGTGISGNTIYF. CDR3 sequence (DNA): TGTGCCAGCAGTCCCATCCCTGGGACAGGGATAAGTGGAAACACCATATATTTT.

The chain uses TRBV12-3 or TRBV12-4 and TRBJ1-1; D is uncertain. V lost 6 bases and J 1 base, leaving 12 bases between the germline ends. CDR3 length: 14 residues. As DNA, the CDR3 is TGTGCCAGCAGGGCCCATGACGAGAACACTGAAGCTTTCTTT. As protein: CASRAHDENTEAFF.

The chain uses TRBV11-2 and TRBJ1-1; 8 nucleotides align to TRBD1. After removal of 6 bases from V and 2 bases from J, the junction contained 5 bases not matched to a gene. Germline values: CDR1 SGHAT, CDR2 FQNNGV. CDR3 length equals 14 residues. This CDR3 reads CASRLTGVNTEAFF. CDR3 DNA: TGTGCCAGCAGGTTGACAGGGGTAAACACTGAAGCTTTCTTT.

This clonotype turned up a few times. This chain connects TRBV7-2 to TRBJ1-3; D is unresolved. The CDR3 consists of 15 residues. Germline V gene lookup returns CDR1 SGHTA and CDR2 FQGNSA. V was clipped by 4 bases and J by 4 bases, with 14 bases between them. The CDR3 sequence: CASSSAELLGNTIYF. CDR3 sequence (DNA): TGTGCCAGCAGCTCCGCCGAACTCTTAGGAAACACCATATATTTT.

The chain is built from TRBV4-1 and TRBJ2-5, with D perhaps matching TRBD2 (6 bases). Germline V gene data show CDR1 as MGHRA and CDR2 as YSYEKL. The V end was cut by 4 bases, the J end by 5 bases, with 14 bases between. The CDR3 totals 14 residues. This CDR3 reads CASSRGEGVETQYF. The DNA for the CDR3 is TGCGCCAGCAGCCGGGGGGAAGGCGTGGAGACCCAGTACTTC.

This clonotype appeared a few times. The V call is TRBV12-3 or TRBV12-4, the J call TRBJ2-2; D is unresolved. The CDR3 has 13 residues. Trimming stripped 6 bases from V and 7 bases from J, with 12 bases between. The CDR3 region is CASRLTSRGELFF. The CDR3 coding sequence is TGTGCCAGCAGACTAACTTCGCGCGGGGAGCTGTTTTTT.

This clonotype was seen once. V usage is TRBV3-1 and J usage is TRBJ1-2; D possibly corresponds to TRBD1 (5 bases). CDR1 and CDR2 from the germline V gene are LGHDT and YNNKEL (reference sequence). V was clipped by 3 bases and J by 1 base, with 12 bases between them. The CDR3 length is 15 residues. Written as DNA, the CDR3 is TGTGCCAGCAGCCATGGAGACAGACATAACTATGGCTACACCTTC. Protein: CASSHGDRHNYGYTF.

This chain links TRBV3-1 with TRBJ1-6; D is possibly TRBD1 (5 bases). The germline V gene encodes CDR1 LGHDT and CDR2 YNNKEL (reference sequence). Deletions cut 6 bases from V and 7 bases from J, with 16 bases between. This CDR3 is 15 amino acids long. CDR3 in amino acids: CASSGDSRANSPLHF. The CDR3 region has the DNA TGTGCCAGCAGTGGGGATTCCAGGGCGAATTCACCCCTCCACTTT.

V and J are TRBV20-1 and TRBJ1-5; TRBD1 aligns across 7 bases. The CDR3 covers 14 residues. The germline V gene encodes CDR1 DFQATT and CDR2 SNEGSKA (reference sequence). The V and J ends lost 6 bases and 5 bases, in that order; junction bases with no gene match: 10. The CDR3 DNA follows: TGCAGTGCGCCAGACAGGGCCGGATATCAGCCCCAGCATTTT. Residues: CSAPDRAGYQPQHF.

This chain joins TRBV7-6 and TRBJ2-1; D is possibly TRBD2 (6 bases). Germline V CDR1 and CDR2: SGHVS, FNYEAQ. The CDR3 runs 15 residues. Trimming left V 5 bases short and J 1 base short, with 12 bases between. CDR3 nucleotide sequence: TGTGCCAGCAGCCGACTAGAGGAATCCTACAATGAGCAGTTCTTC. Its protein product is CASSRLEESYNEQFF.

This clonotype was seen a handful of times. The chain recombines TRBV7-3 with TRBJ1-1; the D is unclear. The CDR3 consists of 15 residues. Per the germline V gene, CDR1 is SGHTA and CDR2 is FQGTGA. Trimming pared 1 base from V and 2 bases from J, leaving 11 bases between. Here the CDR3 DNA reads TGTGCCAGCAGCTTAAACCGGGATACCAACACTGAAGCTTTCTTT. Translated, it gives CASSLNRDTNTEAFF.